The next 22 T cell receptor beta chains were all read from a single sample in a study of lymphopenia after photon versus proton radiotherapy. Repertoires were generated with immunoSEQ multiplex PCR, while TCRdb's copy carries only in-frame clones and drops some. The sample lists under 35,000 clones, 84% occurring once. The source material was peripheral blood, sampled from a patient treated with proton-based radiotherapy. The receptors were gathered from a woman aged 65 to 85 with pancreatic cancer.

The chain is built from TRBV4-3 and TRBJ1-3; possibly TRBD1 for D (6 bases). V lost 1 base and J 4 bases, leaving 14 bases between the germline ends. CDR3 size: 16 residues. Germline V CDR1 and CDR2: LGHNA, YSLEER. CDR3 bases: TGCGCCAGCAGCCAAGGGATAGGGGGTTCAGGAAACACCATATATTTT. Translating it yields CASSQGIGGSGNTIYF.

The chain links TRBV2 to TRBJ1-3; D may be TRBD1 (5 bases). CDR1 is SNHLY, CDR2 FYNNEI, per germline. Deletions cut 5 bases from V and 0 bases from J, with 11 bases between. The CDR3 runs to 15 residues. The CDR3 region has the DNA TGTGCCAGCAGTTTGGGACCGGCCTCTGGAAACACCATATATTTT. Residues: CASSLGPASGNTIYF. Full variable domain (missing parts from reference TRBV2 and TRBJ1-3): EPEVTQTPSHQVTQMGQEVILRCVPISNHLYFYWYRQILGQKVEFLVSFYNNEISEKSEIFDDQFSVERPDGSNFTLKIRSTKLEDSAMYFCASSLGPASGNTIYFGEGSWLTVV.

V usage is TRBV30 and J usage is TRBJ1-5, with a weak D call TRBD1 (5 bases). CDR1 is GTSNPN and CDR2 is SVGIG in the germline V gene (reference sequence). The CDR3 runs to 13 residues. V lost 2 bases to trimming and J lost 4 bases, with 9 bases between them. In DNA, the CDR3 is TGTGCCTGGAGTCGGGGGGAAAATCAGCCCCAGCATTTT. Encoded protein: CAWSRGENQPQHF. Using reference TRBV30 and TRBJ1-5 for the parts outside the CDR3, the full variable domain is SQTIHQWPATLVQPVGSPLSLECTVEGTSNPNLYWYRQAAGRGLQLLFYSVGIGQISSEVPQNLSASRPQDRQFILSSKKLLLSDSGFYLCAWSRGENQPQHFGDGTRLSIL.

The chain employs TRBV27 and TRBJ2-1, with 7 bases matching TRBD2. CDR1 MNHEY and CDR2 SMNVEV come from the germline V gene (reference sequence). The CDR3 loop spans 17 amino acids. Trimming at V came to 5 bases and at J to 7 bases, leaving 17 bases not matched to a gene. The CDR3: CASSLSSREGQYNEQFF. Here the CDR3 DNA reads TGTGCCAGCAGTCTCTCTAGTAGGGAGGGCCAATATAATGAGCAGTTCTTC.

CDR3 amino acids: CASSPGEGNYGYTF. For the CDR3, the DNA is TGTGCCAGCTCACCCGGCGAGGGAAACTATGGCTACACCTTC. V is TRBV18 and J is TRBJ1-2; D is uncertain. V dropped 3 bases and J dropped 2 bases, with 10 bases sitting between them. The V gene's germline CDR1 is KGHSH and CDR2 LQKENI. The CDR3 is made up of 14 amino acids.

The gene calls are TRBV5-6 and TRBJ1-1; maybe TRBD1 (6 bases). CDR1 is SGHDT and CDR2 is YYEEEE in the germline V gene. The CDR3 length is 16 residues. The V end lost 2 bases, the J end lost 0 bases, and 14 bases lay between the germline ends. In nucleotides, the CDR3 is TGTGCCAGCAGCTTCCCTTTAGGGGGGATGAACACTGAAGCTTTCTTT. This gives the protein CASSFPLGGMNTEAFF.

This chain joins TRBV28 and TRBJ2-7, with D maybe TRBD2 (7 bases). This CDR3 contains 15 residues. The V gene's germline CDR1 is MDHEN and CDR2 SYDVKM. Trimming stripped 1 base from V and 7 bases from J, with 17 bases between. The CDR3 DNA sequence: TGTGCCAGCAGTTTATCGGGTCAGGGAGGGGGTGAGCAGTACTTC. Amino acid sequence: CASSLSGQGGGEQYF.

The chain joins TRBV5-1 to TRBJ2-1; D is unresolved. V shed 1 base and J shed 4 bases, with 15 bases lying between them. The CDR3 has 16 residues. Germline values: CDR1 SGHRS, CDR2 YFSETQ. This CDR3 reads CASSLKLFDGYNEQFF. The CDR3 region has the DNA TGCGCCAGCAGCTTGAAACTTTTCGATGGGTACAATGAGCAGTTCTTC.

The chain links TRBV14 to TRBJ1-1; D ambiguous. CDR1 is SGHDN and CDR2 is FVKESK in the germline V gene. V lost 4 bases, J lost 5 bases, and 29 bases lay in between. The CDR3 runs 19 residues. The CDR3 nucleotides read TGTGCCAGCAGCCCGTTTCCGGGAGGCCGAATGACCGAAGGGACTGAAGCTTTCTTT. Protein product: CASSPFPGGRMTEGTEAFF.

CDR3 nucleotide sequence: TGTGCCAGCAAAAGGTTAGGTGGCAATCAGCCCCAGCATTTT. Translation: CASKRLGGNQPQHF. This chain connects TRBV2 to TRBJ1-5; D unclear. Looked up from germline, CDR1 is SNHLY and CDR2 is FYNNEI. CDR3 length: 14 residues. V was shortened by 7 bases and J by 2 bases, with 12 bases between the two germline ends. The whole variable domain, filled in from reference TRBV2 and TRBJ1-5, reads EPEVTQTPSHQVTQMGQEVILRCVPISNHLYFYWYRQILGQKVEFLVSFYNNEISEKSEIFDDQFSVERPDGSNFTLKIRSTKLEDSAMYFCASKRLGGNQPQHFGDGTRLSIL.

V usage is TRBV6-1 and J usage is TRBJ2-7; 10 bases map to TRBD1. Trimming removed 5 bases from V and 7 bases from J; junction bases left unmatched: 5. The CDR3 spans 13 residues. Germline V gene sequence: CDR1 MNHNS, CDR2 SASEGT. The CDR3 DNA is TGTGCCAGCAGTAGACAGGGGGCGGGTGAGCAGTACTTC. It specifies CASSRQGAGEQYF.

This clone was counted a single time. The CDR3 is CASSGQGPRETQYF. Written as DNA, the CDR3 is TGTGCCAGCAGTGGACAGGGGCCGAGGGAGACCCAGTACTTC. This rearrangement joins TRBV28 to TRBJ2-5; TRBD1 aligns across 9 bases. The CDR3 spans 14 residues. The V segment lost 5 bases and the J segment 5 bases; nucleotides outside the gene matches: 6. The V gene's germline CDR1 is MDHEN and CDR2 SYDVKM.

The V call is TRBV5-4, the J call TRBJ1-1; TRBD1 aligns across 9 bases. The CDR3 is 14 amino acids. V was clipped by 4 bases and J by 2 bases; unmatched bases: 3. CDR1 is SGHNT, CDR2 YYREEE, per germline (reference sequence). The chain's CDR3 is CASSPQGANTEAFF. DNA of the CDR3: TGTGCCAGCAGCCCACAGGGGGCAAACACTGAAGCTTTCTTT.

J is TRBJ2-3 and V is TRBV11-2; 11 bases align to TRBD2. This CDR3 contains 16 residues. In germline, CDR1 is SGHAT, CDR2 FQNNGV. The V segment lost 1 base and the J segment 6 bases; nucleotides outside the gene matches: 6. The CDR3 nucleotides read TGTGCCAGCAGCTTAGCGACTAGCGGGATGTCGGATACGCAGTATTTT. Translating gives CASSLATSGMSDTQYF.

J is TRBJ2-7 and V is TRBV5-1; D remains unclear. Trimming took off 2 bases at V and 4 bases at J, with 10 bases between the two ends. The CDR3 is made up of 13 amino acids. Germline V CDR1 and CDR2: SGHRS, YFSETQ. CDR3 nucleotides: TGCGCCAGCAGCTTACAACAGAGGTACGAGCAGTACTTC. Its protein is CASSLQQRYEQYF.

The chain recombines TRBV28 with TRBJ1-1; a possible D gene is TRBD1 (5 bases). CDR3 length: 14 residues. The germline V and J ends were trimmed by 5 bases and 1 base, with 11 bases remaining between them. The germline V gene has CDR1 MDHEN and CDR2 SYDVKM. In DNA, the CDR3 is TGTGCCAGCAGTAGAACAGGAACGAACACTGAAGCTTTCTTT. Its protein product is CASSRTGTNTEAFF.

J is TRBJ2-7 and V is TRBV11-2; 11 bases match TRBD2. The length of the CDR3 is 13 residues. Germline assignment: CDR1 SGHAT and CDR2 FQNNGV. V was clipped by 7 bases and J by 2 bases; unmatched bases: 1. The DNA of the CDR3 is TGTGCCAGCAAACTAGCGGGAGCCTACGAGCAGTACTTC. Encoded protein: CASKLAGAYEQYF.

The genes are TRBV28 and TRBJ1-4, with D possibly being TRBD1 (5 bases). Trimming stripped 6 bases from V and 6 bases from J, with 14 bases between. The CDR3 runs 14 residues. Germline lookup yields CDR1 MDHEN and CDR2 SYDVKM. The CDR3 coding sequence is TGTGCCAGCAGGGGGGGTGGGTCCCATGAAAAACTGTTTTTT. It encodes CASRGGGSHEKLFF.

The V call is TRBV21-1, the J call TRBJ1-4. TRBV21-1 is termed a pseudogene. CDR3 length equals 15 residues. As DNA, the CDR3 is TGTGCCAGCAGCAAGCTAGAAGGATATGATGAAAAACTGTTTTTT. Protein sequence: CASSKLEGYDEKLFF.

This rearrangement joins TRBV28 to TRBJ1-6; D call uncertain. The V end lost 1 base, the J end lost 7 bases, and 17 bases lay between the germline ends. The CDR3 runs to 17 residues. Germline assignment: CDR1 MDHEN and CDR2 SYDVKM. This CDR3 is CASSLFSASQKNSPLHF. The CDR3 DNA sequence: TGTGCCAGCAGTTTATTTTCTGCGTCTCAAAAAAATTCACCCCTCCACTTT. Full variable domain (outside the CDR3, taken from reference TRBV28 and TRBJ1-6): DVKVTQSSRYLVKRTGEKVFLECVQDMDHENMFWYRQDPGLGLRLIYFSYDVKMKEKGDIPEGYSVSREKKERFSLILESASTNQTSMYLCASSLFSASQKNSPLHFGNGTRLTVT.

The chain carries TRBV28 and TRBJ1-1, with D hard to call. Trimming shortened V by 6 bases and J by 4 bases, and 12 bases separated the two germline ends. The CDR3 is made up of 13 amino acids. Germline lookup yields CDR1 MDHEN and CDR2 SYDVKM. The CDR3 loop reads CASSLMDRTEAFF. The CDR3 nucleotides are TGTGCCAGCAGCTTAATGGACCGCACTGAAGCTTTCTTT.

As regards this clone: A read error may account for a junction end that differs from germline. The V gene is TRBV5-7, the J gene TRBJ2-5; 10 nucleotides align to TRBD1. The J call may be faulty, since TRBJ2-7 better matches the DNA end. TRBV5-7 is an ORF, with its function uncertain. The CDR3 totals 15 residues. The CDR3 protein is CAGSPWDRGGYEQYF. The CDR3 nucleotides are TGTGCCGGCAGCCCCTGGGACAGGGGCGGCTACGAGCAGTACTTC.